These 7 T cell receptor beta chains originate from one sample sequenced in a study of shared clonotypes between healthy human individuals (dated by TCRdb to 2018 to 2021). Library preparation used the immunoSEQ multiplex PCR assay. TCRdb obtained this table from immuneACCESS and retained in-frame rearrangements with V and J assigned. These tables miss some clones; where compared with another copy, unresolved V genes account for less than half of the shortfall, and the remainder is unexplained. The sample table contains 1,100,000 or so clones; only one count was recorded for around 78% of them. The ten most abundant clones make up approximately 0.52% of the sample. Sequencing was done on a sample of memory CD4+ T cells from PBMCs. The intended sense of this specimen's cell subset or site label: CD45RA-negative fraction. The source is a man between 18 and 29 years old in good health. Some clones in this sample may be carry-over from other donors' samples.

This CDR3 is CASSLSGVGAFF. In nucleotides, the CDR3 is TGTGCCAGCAGTTTATCAGGGGTCGGGGCTTTCTTT. The gene calls are TRBV28 and TRBJ1-1; D perhaps matches TRBD1 (6 bases). This CDR3 spans 12 amino acids. Trimming cost V 1 base and J 11 bases, with 11 bases left between them. The V gene's germline CDR1 is MDHEN and CDR2 SYDVKM. The whole variable domain, remainder taken from reference TRBV28 and TRBJ1-1, is DVKVTQSSRYLVKRTGEKVFLECVQDMDHENMFWYRQDPGLGLRLIYFSYDVKMKEKGDIPEGYSVSREKKERFSLILESASTNQTSMYLCASSLSGVGAFFGQGTRLTVV.

The chain has TRBV7-9 and TRBJ2-2, with TRBD1 identical over 8 bases. Germline CDR1 and CDR2: SEHNR and FQNEAQ (reference sequence). The J segment lost 4 bases and the V segment lost 4 bases, leaving 14 bases of the junction unmatched. CDR3 length equals 18 residues. As DNA, the CDR3 is TGTGCCAGCAGCTCCCGACTAGGGACAGGAGGAAGCACCGGGGAGCTGTTTTTT. Protein sequence: CASSSRLGTGGSTGELFF.

The V gene is TRBV7-2, the J gene TRBJ1-5, with D unresolved. The CDR3 runs to 14 residues. Germline values: CDR1 SGHTA, CDR2 FQGNSA. The V end lost 2 bases, the J end lost 4 bases, and 9 bases lay between the germline ends. The CDR3 loop reads CASSLTTQNQPQHF. The DNA for the CDR3 is TGTGCCAGCAGCTTAACGACCCAAAATCAGCCCCAGCATTTT.

The rearrangement joins TRBV9 to TRBJ2-7; the D is unclear. Trimming shortened V by 4 bases and J by 1 base, and 12 bases separated the two germline ends. The CDR3 loop spans 14 amino acids. Per germline, CDR1 SGDLS and CDR2 YYNGEE. The CDR3 loop reads CASSTETYSYEQYF. The CDR3 DNA is TGTGCCAGCAGCACCGAGACCTATTCCTACGAGCAGTACTTC.

The CDR3 coding sequence is TGTGCCAGCAGTTTCCGGGAGCGGAGTAATACGCAGTATTTT. Encoded protein: CASSFRERSNTQYF. The chain is built from TRBV27 and TRBJ2-3, with D tentatively TRBD2 (6 bases). Trimming took off 3 bases at V and 7 bases at J, with 14 bases between the two ends. Germline lookup yields CDR1 MNHEY and CDR2 SMNVEV (reference sequence). The CDR3 sequence is 14 residues long.

This chain links TRBV29-1 with TRBJ1-4; 9 bases are a match to TRBD1. Germline CDR1 is SQVTM and CDR2 is ANQGSEA. The CDR3 has 17 amino acids. With V trimmed by 4 bases and J by 0 bases, 9 bases remained unmatched. CDR3 sequence (DNA): TGCAGCGTTGGGAAAACAGGGGGCTCATCAACTAATGAAAAACTGTTTTTT. Translating gives CSVGKTGGSSTNEKLFF.

The V and J genes are TRBV7-3 and TRBJ2-2; D is uncertain. Per the germline V gene, CDR1 is SGHTA and CDR2 is FQGTGA. The CDR3 length is 14 residues. V was trimmed by 3 bases and J by 3 bases, leaving 8 bases between them. In nucleotides, the CDR3 is TGTGCCAGCAGCTTGGATAGATACACCGGGGAGCTGTTTTTT. Its protein is CASSLDRYTGELFF.